This TCR beta chain was documented in a study of blood T cell repertoires in COVID-19 (dated by TCRdb to about 2020). Study-level background: The collaborator samples originated in the United States, Italy and Spain and spanned the acute and convalescent phases of COVID-19. The material from the prospective study consisted of cDNA or gDNA derived from T cells, B-cell-depleted T cells, or PBMCs. Deeply sampled blood TCRbeta repertoires from subjects exposed to, actively infected with, or recovered from COVID-19 were included in the dataset. A freely available public database, intended as a resource for researchers studying the immune response to SARS-CoV-2, is where the repertoires were released. The samples were drawn from two sources: the first 160 participants of the ongoing ImmuneRACE study, and 1,200 or so subjects contributed by 6 global collaborators. The sample metadata nearly always contained a de-identified subject ID, COVID-19 status, age in years and sex. Where HLA class I and class II types were available, the types were taken from metadata supplied by the sample provider, not from assay-based typing. The study at large found these results: Clinical and demographic metadata were provided uncurated, with the amount varying by source and participant.

To note about this clone: Its binding antigen is unknown. Per-nucleotide qualities are absent, and no much larger clonotype sits a single base away.

Counted from cysteine to phenylalanine, this CDR3 has 17 amino acids. Left in the record is the CDR3 DNA by itself, 51 bases read in frame from the first base. Compared with germline, V lacks 2 bases and J lacks 8 bases; bases without a gene match: 15. For CDR1 and CDR2, the germline V gene (reference sequence) lists LGHDT and YNNKEL. TCRbeta CDR3 regions were amplified from genomic DNA using the immunoSEQ Assay, a bias-controlled multiplex PCR. In the original analysis: Within the assay, amplification of reference gene primers was used to estimate how many nucleated cells each sample contained. Sequence reads were collapsed and filtered to measure the absolute abundance of every unique TCRbeta CDR3 rearrangement. For each sample, productive Simpson clonality was calculated as the square root of Simpson's diversity index over productive rearrangements. Sourced from immuneACCESS, this table was stored by TCRdb with only in-frame sequences that have V and J called. A share of the clones is absent; for the studies checked, an unresolved V gene accounts for under half, and the remainder has no known explanation. D and trimming come from the DNA, and the V and J calls and clone size come from that table. This sample gives about 200,000 clones in total; approximately 80% of them show up just once. The top ten clones comprise 5.2% of the sample.

In the prospective study, participants were about 18 to 95 years old, resided in about two dozen geographic areas of the United States, and were enrolled through a virtual design. Cohort assignment in the prospective study relied on participant-reported clinical history from a screening survey and a study questionnaire. In the prospective study, mobile phlebotomists collected whole blood, serum and a nasopharyngeal or oropharyngeal swab from each participant. Over an approximately 2-month period, participants in the prospective study had the option of providing additional blood draws and questionnaires. Blood samples from the prospective study were shipped frozen or at room temperature prior to DNA extraction.

This chain joins TRBV3-1 (or the pseudogene TRBV3-2) to TRBJ1-2, and 9 bases in between align with TRBD1. The TCR was taken from a woman aged 60-70 years with acute COVID-19. Sequenced input: PBMCs or T cells enriched from blood (not recorded which). The sequence in DNA is TGTGCCAGCAGCCAAATCAGGTCGGGACAGGGTAGCCAGGGCTACACCTTC. Its product reads: CASSQIRSGQGSQGYTF.